The TCR beta chain under discussion was sequenced for a study of cytomegalovirus exposure and HLA in healthy donors. There are 15 residues in the CDR3. After removal of 5 bases from V and 5 bases from J, the junction contained 6 bases not matched to a gene. Study-wide results and limits: Follow-up analysis found HLA locus-dependent TCR association rates, highest for DRB1 and lowest for HLA-C. Reportedly, a later analysis found an Asian-associated ancestry cluster had fewer N-insertions than the roughly 700-donor mean. Later work found most CMV-associated TCR beta chains apparently HLA-restricted. As was reported, the classifier diagnosed cytomegalovirus status with high specificity and sensitivity.

This clone was detected only once. Its antigen remains unknown. PCR amplification relied on 60 Vbeta primers (plus 13 Jbeta primers). Data came from immunoSEQ multiplex PCR; TCRdb stores just in-frame clones and leaves some out. The table has about 160,000 clones, around 79% seen once; the top ten hold 2.1%. The sequence derives from a man aged 35-49 years in good health and CMV-seronegative. The specimen sequenced was PBMCs. The chain carries TRBV6-7 and TRBJ1-5, with TRBD1 matching over 10 bases. TRBV6-7 is known as an ORF, though its function is uncertain. CDR3 in amino acids: CASSQGQGPDQPQHF. The CDR3, as DNA: TGTGCCAGCAGTCAGGGACAGGGGCCGGATCAGCCCCAGCATTTT.